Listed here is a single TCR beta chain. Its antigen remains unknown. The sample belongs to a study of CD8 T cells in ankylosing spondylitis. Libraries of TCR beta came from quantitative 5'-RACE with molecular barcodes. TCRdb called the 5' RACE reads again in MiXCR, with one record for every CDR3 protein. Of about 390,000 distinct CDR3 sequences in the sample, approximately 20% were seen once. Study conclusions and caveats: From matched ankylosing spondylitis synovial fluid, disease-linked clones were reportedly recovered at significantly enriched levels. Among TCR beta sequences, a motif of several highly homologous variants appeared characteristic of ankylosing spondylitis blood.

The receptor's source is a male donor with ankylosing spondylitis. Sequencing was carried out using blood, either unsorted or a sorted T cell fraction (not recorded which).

DNA for the CDR3: TGTGCCAGCAGGCAAGAGGTAGGCTCCTACGAGCAGTACTTC. This translates into CASRQEVGSYEQYF. The chain couples TRBV5-6 to TRBJ2-7; D is unclear. V gave up 5 bases and J gave up 0 bases, with 12 bases separating them. Germline V gives CDR1 SGHDT, CDR2 YYEEEE. The CDR3 sequence is 14 residues long.